Below, 4 T cell receptor beta chains from the same sample are listed, as sequenced in a study of shared clonotypes between healthy human individuals. Repertoires were generated with immunoSEQ multiplex PCR, while TCRdb's copy carries only in-frame clones and drops some. The sample consists of some 1,600,000 clones, approximately 98% of them appearing once. The material sequenced was naive CD4+ T cells sorted from blood. Subset specified: CD45RA+ positively selected. The receptors originated from a man younger than 40 in good health.

With regard to this clone: This sample includes further DNA sequences coding for the same CDR3. The chain has TRBV19 and TRBJ1-5; D not resolved. The CDR3 length is 12 residues. Trimming left V 3 bases short and J 6 bases short, with 6 bases between. Looked up from germline, CDR1 is LNHDA and CDR2 is SQIVND (reference sequence). CDR3 nucleotides: TGTGCCAGTAGTATTGGGGTTCAGCCCCAGCATTTT. Amino acid sequence: CASSIGVQPQHF.

A remark on this clone: At the DNA level, this CDR3 is encoded by other sequences in the same sample as well. This rearrangement joins TRBV2 to TRBJ2-1; tentatively, D is TRBD1 (6 bases). This CDR3 spans 13 amino acids. V dropped 1 base and J dropped 9 bases, with 10 bases sitting between them. Germline CDR1 SNHLY, CDR2 FYNNEI. The DNA for the CDR3 is TGTGCCAGCAGTGAAGAGTCAGGGGTTGAGCAGTTCTTC. Translated: CASSEESGVEQFF.

The chain recombines TRBV28 with TRBJ1-5; D may be TRBD1 (5 bases). CDR1 and CDR2 from the germline V gene are MDHEN and SYDVKM. The CDR3 extends over 14 amino acids. Trimming took 1 base from V and 7 from J, leaving 11 bases between them. The CDR3 here is CASSLLRGGQPQHF. The CDR3 bases are TGTGCCAGCAGTTTATTGCGGGGCGGCCAGCCCCAGCATTTT.

The chain uses TRBV2 and TRBJ1-1; TRBD1 aligns across 9 bases. V shed 6 bases and J 4 bases; nucleotides not matched to a gene: 15. In germline, CDR1 is SNHLY, CDR2 FYNNEI. The CDR3 is 17 amino acids. CDR3 in amino acids: CASSGWDRVIGVTEAFF. DNA of the CDR3: TGTGCCAGCAGCGGATGGGACAGGGTGATAGGAGTCACTGAAGCTTTCTTT.